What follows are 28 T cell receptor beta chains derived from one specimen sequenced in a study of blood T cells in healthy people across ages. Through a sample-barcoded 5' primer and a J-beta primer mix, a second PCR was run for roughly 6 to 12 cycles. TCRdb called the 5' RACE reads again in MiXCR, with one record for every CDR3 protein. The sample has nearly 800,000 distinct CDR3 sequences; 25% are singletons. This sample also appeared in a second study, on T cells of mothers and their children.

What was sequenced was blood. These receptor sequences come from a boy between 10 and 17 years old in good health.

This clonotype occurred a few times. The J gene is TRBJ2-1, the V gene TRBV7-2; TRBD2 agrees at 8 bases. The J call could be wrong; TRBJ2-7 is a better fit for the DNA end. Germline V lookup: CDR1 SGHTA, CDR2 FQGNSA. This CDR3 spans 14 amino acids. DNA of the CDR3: TGTGCCAGCAGACCTAGCGGGCAGGCATACGAGCAGTACTTC. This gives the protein CASRPSGQAYEQYF.

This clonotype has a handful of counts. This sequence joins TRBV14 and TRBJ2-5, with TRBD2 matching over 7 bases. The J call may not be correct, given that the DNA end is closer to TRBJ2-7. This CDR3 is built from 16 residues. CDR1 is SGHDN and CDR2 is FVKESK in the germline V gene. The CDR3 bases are TGTGCCAGCAGCCAAGATCTGACGGGAGGAAGGTACGAGCAGTACTTC. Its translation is CASSQDLTGGRYEQYF.

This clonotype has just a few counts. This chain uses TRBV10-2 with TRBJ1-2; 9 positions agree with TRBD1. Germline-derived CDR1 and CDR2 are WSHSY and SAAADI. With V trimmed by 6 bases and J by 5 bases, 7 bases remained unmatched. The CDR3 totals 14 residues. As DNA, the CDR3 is TGCGCCAGCAGATCGGGACAGGGTTTTTATGGCTACACCTTC. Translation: CASRSGQGFYGYTF.

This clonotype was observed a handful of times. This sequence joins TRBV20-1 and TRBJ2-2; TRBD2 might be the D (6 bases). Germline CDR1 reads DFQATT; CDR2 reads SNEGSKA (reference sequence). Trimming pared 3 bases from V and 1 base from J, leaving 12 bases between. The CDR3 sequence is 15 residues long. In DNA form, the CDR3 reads TGCAGTGCTAGCAACTCGGGGGAGAACACCGGGGAGCTGTTTTTT. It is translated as CSASNSGENTGELFF.

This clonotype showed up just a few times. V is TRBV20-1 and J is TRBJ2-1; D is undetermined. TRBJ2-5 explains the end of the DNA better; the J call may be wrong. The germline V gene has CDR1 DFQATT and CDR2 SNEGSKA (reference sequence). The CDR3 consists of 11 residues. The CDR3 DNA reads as TGCAGTGCTACAGAAAAAGAGACCCAGTACTTC. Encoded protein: CSATEKETQYF.

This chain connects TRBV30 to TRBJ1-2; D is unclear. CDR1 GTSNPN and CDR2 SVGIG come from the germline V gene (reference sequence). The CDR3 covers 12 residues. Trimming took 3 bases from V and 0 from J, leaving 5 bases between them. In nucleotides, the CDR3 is TGTGCCTGGAGAAAAACTAACTATGGCTACACCTTC. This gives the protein CAWRKTNYGYTF.

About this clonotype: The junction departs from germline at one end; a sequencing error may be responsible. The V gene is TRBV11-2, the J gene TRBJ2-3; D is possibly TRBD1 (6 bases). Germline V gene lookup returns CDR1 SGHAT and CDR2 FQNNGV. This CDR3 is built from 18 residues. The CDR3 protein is CASGLGLTGGGSTDTQYF. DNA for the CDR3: TGTGCCAGCGGCTTAGGTTTGACAGGCGGCGGTAGCACAGATACGCAGTATTTT.

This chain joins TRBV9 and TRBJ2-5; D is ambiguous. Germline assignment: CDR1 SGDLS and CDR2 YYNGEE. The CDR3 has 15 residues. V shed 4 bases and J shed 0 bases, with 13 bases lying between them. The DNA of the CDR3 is TGTGCCAGCAGCTCCGGACGGATTTACCAAGAGACCCAGTACTTC. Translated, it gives CASSSGRIYQETQYF.

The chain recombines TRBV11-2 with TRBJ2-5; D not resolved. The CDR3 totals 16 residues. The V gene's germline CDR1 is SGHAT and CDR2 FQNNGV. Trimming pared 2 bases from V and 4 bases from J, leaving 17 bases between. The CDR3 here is CASSLYYTAPRETQYF. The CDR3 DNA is TGTGCCAGCAGCTTATACTATACAGCCCCCAGAGAGACCCAGTACTTC.

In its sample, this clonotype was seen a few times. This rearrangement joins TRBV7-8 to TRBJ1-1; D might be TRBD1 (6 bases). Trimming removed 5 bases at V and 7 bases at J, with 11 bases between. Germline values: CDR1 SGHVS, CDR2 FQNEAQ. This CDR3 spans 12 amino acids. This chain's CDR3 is CASSVGGREAFF. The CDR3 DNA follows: TGTGCCAGCAGCGTGGGGGGGCGTGAAGCTTTCTTT. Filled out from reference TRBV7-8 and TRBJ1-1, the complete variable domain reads GAGVSQSPRYKVAKRGQDVALRCDPISGHVSLFWYQQALGQGPEFLTYFQNEAQLDKSGLPSDRFFAERPEGSVSTLKIQRTQQEDSAVYLCASSVGGREAFFGQGTRLTVV.

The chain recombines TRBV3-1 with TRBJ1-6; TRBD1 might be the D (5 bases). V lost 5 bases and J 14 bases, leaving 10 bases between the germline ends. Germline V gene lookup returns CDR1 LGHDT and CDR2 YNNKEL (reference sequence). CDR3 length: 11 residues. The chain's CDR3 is CASSTGQALHF. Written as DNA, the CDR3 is TGTGCCAGCAGCACAGGCCAGGCCCTCCACTTT.

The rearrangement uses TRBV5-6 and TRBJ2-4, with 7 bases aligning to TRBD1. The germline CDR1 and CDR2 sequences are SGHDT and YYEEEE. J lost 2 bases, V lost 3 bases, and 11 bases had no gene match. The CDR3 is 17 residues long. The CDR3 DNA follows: TGTGCCAGCAGCTCCTTAAACAGGGGTGGGTCCAAAAACATTCAGTACTTC. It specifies CASSSLNRGGSKNIQYF.

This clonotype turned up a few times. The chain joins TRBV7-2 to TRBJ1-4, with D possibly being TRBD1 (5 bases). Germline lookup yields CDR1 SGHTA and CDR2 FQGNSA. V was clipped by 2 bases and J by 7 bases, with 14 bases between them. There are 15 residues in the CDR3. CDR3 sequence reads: CASSLRAGTFEKLFF. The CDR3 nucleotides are TGTGCCAGCAGCTTAAGGGCAGGGACTTTTGAAAAACTGTTTTTT.

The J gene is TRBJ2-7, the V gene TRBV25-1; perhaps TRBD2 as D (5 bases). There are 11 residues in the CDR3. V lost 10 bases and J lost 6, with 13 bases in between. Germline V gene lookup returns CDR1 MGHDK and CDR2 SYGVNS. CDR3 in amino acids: CATDGSGEQYF. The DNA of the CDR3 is TGTGCCACGGATGGGAGCGGCGAGCAGTACTTC.

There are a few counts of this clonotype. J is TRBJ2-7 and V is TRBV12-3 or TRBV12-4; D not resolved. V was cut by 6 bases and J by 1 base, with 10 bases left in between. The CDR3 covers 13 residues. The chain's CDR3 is CASRGPGSYEQYF. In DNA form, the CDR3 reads TGTGCCAGCAGGGGCCCAGGATCCTACGAGCAGTACTTC.

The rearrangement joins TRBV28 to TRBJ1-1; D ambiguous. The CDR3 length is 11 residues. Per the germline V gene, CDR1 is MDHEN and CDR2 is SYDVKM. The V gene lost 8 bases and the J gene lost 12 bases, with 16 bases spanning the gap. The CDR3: CASGPTIQTFF. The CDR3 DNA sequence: TGTGCCAGCGGCCCCACAATCCAAACTTTCTTT.

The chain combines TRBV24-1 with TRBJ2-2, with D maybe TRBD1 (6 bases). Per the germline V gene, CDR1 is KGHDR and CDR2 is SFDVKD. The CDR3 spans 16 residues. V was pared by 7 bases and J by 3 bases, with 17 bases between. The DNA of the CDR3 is TGTGCCACCAGCCGACGGCAGGGGTTCGACACCGGGGAGCTGTTTTTT. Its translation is CATSRRQGFDTGELFF.

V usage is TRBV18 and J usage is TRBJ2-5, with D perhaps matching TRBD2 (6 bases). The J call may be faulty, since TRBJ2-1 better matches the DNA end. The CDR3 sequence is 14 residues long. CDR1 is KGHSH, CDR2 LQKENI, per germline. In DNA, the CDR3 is TGTGCCAGCTCGCCAGTTGGAGGGAGCGATGAGCAGTTCTTC. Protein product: CASSPVGGSDEQFF.

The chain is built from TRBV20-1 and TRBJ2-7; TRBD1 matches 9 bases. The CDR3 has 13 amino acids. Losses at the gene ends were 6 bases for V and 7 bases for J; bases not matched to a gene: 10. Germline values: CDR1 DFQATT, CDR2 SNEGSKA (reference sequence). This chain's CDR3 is CSARTGAPLEQYF. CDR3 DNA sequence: TGCAGTGCAAGGACAGGGGCTCCCCTGGAGCAGTACTTC.

The CDR3 is CASSEWGARAETQYF. In nucleotides, the CDR3 is TGTGCCAGCAGTGAATGGGGGGCGAGGGCAGAGACCCAGTACTTC. V usage is TRBV2 and J usage is TRBJ2-5, with D perhaps matching TRBD1 or TRBD2 (6 bases each). Germline V gene lookup returns CDR1 SNHLY and CDR2 FYNNEI. This CDR3 spans 15 amino acids. Trimming took off 2 bases at V and 4 bases at J, with 14 bases between the two ends.

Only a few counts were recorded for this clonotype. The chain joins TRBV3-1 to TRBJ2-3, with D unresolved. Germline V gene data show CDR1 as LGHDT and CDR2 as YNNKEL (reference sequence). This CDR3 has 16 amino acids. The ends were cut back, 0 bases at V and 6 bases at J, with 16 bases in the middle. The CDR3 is CASSQDLHSTWDTQYF. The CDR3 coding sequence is TGTGCCAGCAGCCAAGATCTCCACAGCACCTGGGATACGCAGTATTTT.

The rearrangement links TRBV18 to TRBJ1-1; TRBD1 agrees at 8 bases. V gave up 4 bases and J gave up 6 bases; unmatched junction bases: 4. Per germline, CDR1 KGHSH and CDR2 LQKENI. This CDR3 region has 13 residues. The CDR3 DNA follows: TGTGCCAGCTCACAAATGACAGGGGCTGAAGCTTTCTTT. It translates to CASSQMTGAEAFF.

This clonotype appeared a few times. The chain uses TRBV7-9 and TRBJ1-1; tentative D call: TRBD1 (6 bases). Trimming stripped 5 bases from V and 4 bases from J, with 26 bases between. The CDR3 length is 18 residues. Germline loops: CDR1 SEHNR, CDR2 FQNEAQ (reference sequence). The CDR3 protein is CASSLTGGLMRVGTEAFF. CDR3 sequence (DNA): TGTGCCAGCAGCCTGACAGGTGGTCTTATGCGGGTGGGCACTGAAGCTTTCTTT. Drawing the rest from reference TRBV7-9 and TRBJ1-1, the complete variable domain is DTGVSQNPRHKITKRGQNVTFRCDPISEHNRLYWYRQTLGQGPEFLTYFQNEAQLEKSRLLSDRFSAERPKGSFSTLEIQRTEQGDSAMYLCASSLTGGLMRVGTEAFFGQGTRLTVV.

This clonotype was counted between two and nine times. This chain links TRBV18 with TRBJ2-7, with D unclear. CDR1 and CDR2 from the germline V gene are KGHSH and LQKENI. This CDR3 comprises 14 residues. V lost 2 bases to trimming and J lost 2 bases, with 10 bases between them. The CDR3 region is CASSPKGPTYEQYF. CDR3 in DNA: TGTGCCAGCTCACCAAAAGGACCCACCTACGAGCAGTACTTC.

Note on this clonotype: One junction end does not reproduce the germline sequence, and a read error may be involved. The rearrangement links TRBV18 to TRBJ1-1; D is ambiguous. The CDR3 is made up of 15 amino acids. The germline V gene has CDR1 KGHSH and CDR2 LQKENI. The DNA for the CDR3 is TGTGCCAACTCACCACCGTCCAGTCGGAACACTGAAGCTTTCTTT. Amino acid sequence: CANSPPSSRNTEAFF.

CDR3 bases: TGTGCCAGCAGCCAAGATTCGGGGGGCACTGAAGCTTTCTTT. This codes for CASSQDSGGTEAFF. The chain carries TRBV3-1 and TRBJ1-1, with D maybe TRBD1 (5 bases). This CDR3 comprises 14 residues. Germline V gene data show CDR1 as LGHDT and CDR2 as YNNKEL (reference sequence). The V gene lost 0 bases and the J gene lost 4 bases, with 9 bases spanning the gap.

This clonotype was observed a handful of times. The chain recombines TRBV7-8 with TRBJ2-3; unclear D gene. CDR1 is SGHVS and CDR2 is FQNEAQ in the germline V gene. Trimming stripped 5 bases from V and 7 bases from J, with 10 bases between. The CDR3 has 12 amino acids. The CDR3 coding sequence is TGTGCCAGCAGCCCAGGCCACAATACGCAGTATTTT. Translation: CASSPGHNTQYF.

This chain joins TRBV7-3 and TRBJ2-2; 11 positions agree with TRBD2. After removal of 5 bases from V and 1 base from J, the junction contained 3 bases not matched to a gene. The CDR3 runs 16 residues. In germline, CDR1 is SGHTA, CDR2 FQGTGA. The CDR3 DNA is TGTGCCAGCAGCCCCCTAGCGGGGGGGAACACCGGGGAGCTGTTTTTT. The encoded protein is CASSPLAGGNTGELFF.